Shown below are 22 T cell receptor beta chains from a single sample sequenced in a study of early T cells in non-severe SARS-CoV-2 infection. Each CDR3 protein gets one entry after TCRdb re-called the 5' RACE reads with MiXCR. The data hold around 100,000 distinct CDR3 sequences, with around 13% observed a single time. Sequenced: whole blood. The receptors were sampled from an adult who was a healthcare worker with PCR-confirmed SARS-CoV-2 infection or an uninfected control (not recorded which).

V and J are TRBV28 and TRBJ2-2; the match to TRBD2 covers 13 bases. Per the germline V gene, CDR1 is MDHEN and CDR2 is SYDVKM. J gave up 4 bases and V 5 bases, and 4 bases lay outside the gene matches. This CDR3 is built from 16 residues. The CDR3: CASSGLAGVPTGELFF. Here the CDR3 DNA reads TGTGCCAGCAGTGGACTAGCGGGAGTCCCCACCGGGGAGCTGTTTTTT.

This clonotype was seen many times. The genes are TRBV2 and TRBJ2-7, with D hard to call. The germline V and J ends were trimmed by 10 bases and 1 base, with 11 bases remaining between them. The CDR3 is made up of 12 amino acids. Germline CDR1 SNHLY, CDR2 FYNNEI. CDR3 sequence (DNA): TGTGCCATGACTGCAACATCCTACGAGCAGTACTTC. Its protein product is CAMTATSYEQYF.

This clonotype appeared a single time. The rearrangement uses TRBV6-2 or TRBV6-3 and TRBJ1-1, with D hard to call. Germline V gene sequence: CDR1 MNHEY, CDR2 SVGEGT. V was shortened by 7 bases and J by 5 bases, with 17 bases between the two germline ends. The CDR3 is 14 residues long. DNA for the CDR3: TGTGCCAGCATCTCTACCGCGAGGGTGACTGAAGCTTTCTTT. Encoded protein: CASISTARVTEAFF.

This clonotype was recorded at least ten times. V gene TRBV13 combines with J gene TRBJ2-7, with 9 bases aligning to TRBD2. The V gene end was trimmed by 2 bases and the J gene end by 3 bases; junction bases not matched to a gene: 8. The CDR3 is 16 amino acids. Germline-derived CDR1 and CDR2 are PRHDT and FYEKMQ (reference sequence). The CDR3 nucleotides are TGTGCCAGCAGCTTAAGGCAGACTAGCGGAGACTACGAGCAGTACTTC. Protein product: CASSLRQTSGDYEQYF.

This clonotype has just a few counts. The V gene is TRBV5-6, the J gene TRBJ2-1; 8 positions agree with TRBD2. V was clipped by 2 bases and J by 3 bases; unmatched bases: 4. Germline loops: CDR1 SGHDT, CDR2 YYEEEE. This CDR3 has 15 amino acids. The DNA for the CDR3 is TGTGCCAGCAGCTTACTAGCGGTTATCTACAATGAGCAGTTCTTC. It specifies CASSLLAVIYNEQFF.

This clonotype has just a few counts. This chain links TRBV29-1 with TRBJ1-1; possibly TRBD1 for D (5 bases). The ends were cut back, 4 bases at V and 6 bases at J, with 12 bases in the middle. The CDR3 runs 12 residues. CDR1 and CDR2 (germline): SQVTM, ANQGSEA. The CDR3 sequence: CSVVGGTPEAFF. In DNA form, the CDR3 reads TGCAGCGTTGTGGGTGGGACCCCTGAAGCTTTCTTT.

In its sample, this clonotype was seen many times. The chain links TRBV7-3 to TRBJ1-2; D perhaps matches TRBD1 (5 bases). CDR1 and CDR2 from the germline V gene are SGHTA and FQGTGA. V dropped 11 bases and J dropped 1 base, with 8 bases sitting between them. The CDR3 runs 11 residues. The CDR3 DNA follows: TGTGCCGGCGACAGTAACTATGGCTACACCTTC. Its protein product is CAGDSNYGYTF.

This clonotype occurred a few times. The rearrangement joins TRBV5-4 to TRBJ1-2, with D unclear. The V gene lost 5 bases and the J gene lost 2 bases, with 10 bases spanning the gap. The CDR3 length is 13 residues. Germline loops: CDR1 SGHNT, CDR2 YYREEE (reference sequence). The CDR3 is CASSPDGNYGYTF. The CDR3 DNA sequence: TGTGCCAGCAGTCCCGACGGAAACTATGGCTACACCTTC.

This clonotype occurred many times. This sequence joins TRBV7-9 and TRBJ1-3; D not resolved. Trimming took 6 bases from V and 0 from J, leaving 6 bases between them. Germline assignment: CDR1 SEHNR and CDR2 FQNEAQ (reference sequence). The CDR3 is 13 residues long. CDR3 amino acids: CASSLNSGNTIYF. In nucleotides, the CDR3 is TGTGCCAGCAGTTTAAACTCTGGAAACACCATATATTTT.

This clonotype was picked up a small number of times. This chain connects TRBV7-9 to TRBJ2-1; tentatively, D is TRBD1 (5 bases). Deletions cut 6 bases from V and 0 bases from J, with 15 bases between. Germline CDR1 and CDR2: SEHNR and FQNEAQ (reference sequence). The CDR3 contains 16 residues. The CDR3 region is CASRGMTASSYNEQFF. The CDR3, as DNA: TGTGCCAGCAGGGGGATGACAGCTAGCTCCTACAATGAGCAGTTCTTC.

The V gene is TRBV12-3 or TRBV12-4, the J gene TRBJ2-2; D unclear. V was shortened by 6 bases and J by 1 base, with 15 bases between the two germline ends. This CDR3 region has 16 residues. The CDR3 sequence: CASRPLWAGNTGELFF. The CDR3 nucleotides read TGTGCCAGCAGACCTCTGTGGGCAGGGAACACCGGGGAGCTGTTTTTT.

The genes are TRBV30 and TRBJ2-1; 7 nucleotides match TRBD2. After removal of 3 bases from V and 7 bases from J, the junction contained 3 bases not matched to a gene. This CDR3 region has 12 residues. Germline CDR1 is GTSNPN and CDR2 is SVGIG (reference sequence). Here the CDR3 reads CAWRWTRNEQFF. The CDR3 coding sequence is TGTGCCTGGAGGTGGACTAGGAATGAGCAGTTCTTC. The whole variable domain, remainder taken from reference TRBV30 and TRBJ2-1, is SQTIHQWPATLVQPVGSPLSLECTVEGTSNPNLYWYRQAAGRGLQLLFYSVGIGQISSEVPQNLSASRPQDRQFILSSKKLLLSDSGFYLCAWRWTRNEQFFGPGTRLTVL.

With regard to this clonotype: Given a much more abundant clone one base away, this may be a read error. The chain couples TRBV15 to TRBJ2-1, with D hard to call. Per germline, CDR1 LNHNV and CDR2 YYDKDF (reference sequence). V lost 0 bases to trimming and J lost 12 bases, with 12 bases between them. The CDR3 has 13 amino acids. The chain's CDR3 is CATSRDETEGQFF. In DNA, the CDR3 is TGTGCCACCAGCAGAGATGAGACGGAAGGGCAGTTCTTC.

The rearrangement uses TRBV3-1 and TRBJ2-5; D is unresolved. This CDR3 has 13 residues. V lost 0 bases to trimming and J lost 4 bases, with 6 bases between them. The germline V gene has CDR1 LGHDT and CDR2 YNNKEL (reference sequence). CDR3 sequence: CASSQDVRETQYF. CDR3 nucleotides: TGTGCCAGCAGCCAAGATGTCAGAGAGACCCAGTACTTC.

There are many counts of this clonotype. CDR3 in amino acids: CSALTVYKNIQYF. The CDR3 bases are TGCAGTGCTCTGACAGTCTACAAAAACATTCAGTACTTC. This rearrangement joins TRBV20-1 to TRBJ2-4; perhaps TRBD1 as D (5 bases). The CDR3 runs 13 residues. V shed 5 bases and J shed 3 bases, with 11 bases lying between them. Germline V gives CDR1 DFQATT, CDR2 SNEGSKA (reference sequence).

The CDR3 region is CASSQGESQPQHF. The DNA for the CDR3 is TGTGCCAGCAGTCAGGGGGAGAGTCAGCCCCAGCATTTT. The chain recombines TRBV2 with TRBJ1-5; 7 bases agree with TRBD1. CDR3 length equals 13 residues. CDR1 and CDR2 (germline): SNHLY, FYNNEI. Unmatched junction bases numbered 4, after V lost 5 bases and J lost 6 bases.

This clonotype was picked up a small number of times. The chain recombines TRBV10-3 with TRBJ1-6, with D hard to call. CDR3 length equals 15 residues. Trimming removed 4 bases from V and 6 bases from J, with 13 bases in between. Germline loops: CDR1 ENHRY, CDR2 SYGVKD. The CDR3: CAISGTGHPNSPLHF. The CDR3 DNA reads TGTGCCATCAGTGGGACCGGGCACCCTAATTCACCCCTCCACTTT.

The table lists this clonotype with a few counts. The chain uses TRBV5-4 and TRBJ2-1; 8 bases match TRBD2. The trim removed 3 bases at V and 2 bases at J, leaving 7 bases unmatched. This CDR3 comprises 16 residues. Germline V CDR1 and CDR2: SGHNT, YYREEE (reference sequence). CDR3 nucleotide sequence: TGTGCCAGCAGCTCCAGATCACTAGCGGCCTACAATGAGCAGTTCTTC. Its protein product is CASSSRSLAAYNEQFF.

This clonotype was observed many times. CDR3 DNA: TGTGCCACGAAACTGGGAGCGGAGTTAACTGAAGCTTTCTTT. This encodes CATKLGAELTEAFF. This chain joins TRBV10-3 and TRBJ1-1; D is unclear. Germline loops: CDR1 ENHRY, CDR2 SYGVKD. V lost 10 bases to trimming and J lost 5 bases, with 20 bases between them. This CDR3 is 14 amino acids long.

This clonotype was seen many times. The chain employs TRBV7-9 and TRBJ2-7, with D tentatively TRBD2 (5 bases). Deletions cut 11 bases from V and 0 bases from J, with 14 bases between. Germline V gene lookup returns CDR1 SEHNR and CDR2 FQNEAQ (reference sequence). The CDR3 consists of 13 residues. In DNA, the CDR3 is TGTGCCTGCGACGGAGGCAGCTCCTACGAGCAGTACTTC. It codes for CACDGGSSYEQYF.

This clonotype was detected ten times or more. V is TRBV2 and J is TRBJ2-3; 9 positions match TRBD1. V lost 7 bases and J lost 5; bases outside the gene matches: 7. CDR3 length: 14 residues. CDR1 SNHLY and CDR2 FYNNEI come from the germline V gene. CDR3 in DNA: TGTGCCAGCACCTTCCGGACAGGGGTAGATACGCAGTATTTT. This encodes CASTFRTGVDTQYF.

This clonotype was picked up a small number of times. The gene calls are TRBV4-2 and TRBJ2-1; the D is unclear. With 0 bases removed from V and 1 base from J, the gap between germline ends came to 7 bases. The CDR3 is made up of 15 amino acids. Per the germline V gene, CDR1 is LGHNA and CDR2 is YNFKEQ. CDR3 coding DNA: TGTGCCAGCAGCCAAGAGGCCTTTTCCTACAATGAGCAGTTCTTC. Its translation: CASSQEAFSYNEQFF.